What follows are 31 T cell receptor beta chains derived from one specimen sequenced in a study of cytomegalovirus exposure and HLA in healthy donors. Assay: immunoSEQ multiplex PCR; the TCRdb copy retains only in-frame clones and omits some. The sample lists over 150,000 clones; 86% were seen once. Sequenced material: PBMCs. All receptors come from a human donor in good health.

The chain uses TRBV5-6 and TRBJ2-1; 7 bases are a match to TRBD2. The CDR3 is 15 residues long. Germline-derived CDR1 and CDR2 are SGHDT and YYEEEE. V was pared by 2 bases and J by 3 bases, with 5 bases of the junction left unmatched. CDR3 DNA sequence: TGTGCCAGCAGCTTAAACGGGAGGATCTACAATGAGCAGTTCTTC. Residues: CASSLNGRIYNEQFF. Combining the CDR3 with reference TRBV5-6 and TRBJ2-1 gives the whole variable domain DAGVTQSPTHLIKTRGQQVTLRCSPKSGHDTVSWYQQALGQGPQFIFQYYEEEERQRGNFPDRFSGHQFPNYSSELNVNALLLGDSALYLCASSLNGRIYNEQFFGPGTRLTVL.

CDR3 nucleotides: TGTGCCAGCCAAGAGCTCCCGGGACAGGGGGCTTATGGCTACACCTTC. Encoded protein: CASQELPGQGAYGYTF. The J gene is TRBJ1-2, the V gene TRBV19, with 12 positions matching TRBD1. Germline assignment: CDR1 LNHDA and CDR2 SQIVND (reference sequence). The CDR3 loop spans 16 amino acids. Trimming cost V 9 bases and J 5 bases; bases outside gene matches: 13.

The chain joins TRBV18 to TRBJ2-1, with 13 bases identical to TRBD2. V trimming: 4 bases; J trimming: 9 bases; junction bases outside the gene matches: 9. CDR3 length: 16 residues. Germline V gene data show CDR1 as KGHSH and CDR2 as LQKENI. In nucleotides, the CDR3 is TGTGCCAGCTCACAAGAACGGGGACTAGCGGGGACTGAGCAGTTCTTC. Protein product: CASSQERGLAGTEQFF.

The rearrangement joins TRBV29-1 to TRBJ2-5; D ambiguous. The CDR3 runs 11 residues. The ends were cut back, 6 bases at V and 6 bases at J, with 11 bases in the middle. CDR1 and CDR2 (germline): SQVTM, ANQGSEA. As DNA, the CDR3 is TGCAGCGTCCCACTATTACAGACCCAGTACTTC. This encodes CSVPLLQTQYF. Full variable domain (outside the CDR3, taken from reference TRBV29-1 and TRBJ2-5): SAVISQKPSRDICQRGTSLTIQCQVDSQVTMMFWYRQQPGQSLTLIATANQGSEATYESGFVIDKFPISRPNLTFSTLTVSNMSPEDSSIYLCSVPLLQTQYFGPGTRLLVL.

The chain links TRBV5-6 to TRBJ2-1, with D possibly matching TRBD2 (7 bases). V was shortened by 2 bases and J by 8 bases, with 20 bases between the two germline ends. The germline CDR1 and CDR2 sequences are SGHDT and YYEEEE. The CDR3 totals 16 residues. This CDR3 reads CASSFAGAGESDEQFF. As DNA, the CDR3 is TGTGCCAGCAGCTTCGCAGGGGCGGGGGAAAGCGATGAGCAGTTCTTC.

The rearrangement links TRBV28 to TRBJ2-7; TRBD2 might be the D (6 bases). The V gene's germline CDR1 is MDHEN and CDR2 SYDVKM. The CDR3 has 12 amino acids. Between the trimmed V and J ends, which lost 6 bases and 11 bases, there was a span of 17 bases. The CDR3 loop reads CASSSLRERKYF. CDR3 in DNA: TGTGCCAGCAGCTCACTCCGGGAGAGAAAGTACTTC.

CDR3 sequence reads: CASSQELTVYQPQHF. In nucleotides, the CDR3 is TGCGCCAGCAGCCAAGAGCTGACAGTTTATCAGCCCCAGCATTTT. The chain recombines TRBV4-1 with TRBJ1-5; a possible D gene is TRBD1 (5 bases). This CDR3 has 15 amino acids. The V and J ends lost 0 bases and 5 bases respectively, with 11 bases between them. Per germline, CDR1 MGHRA and CDR2 YSYEKL.

The DNA for the CDR3 is TGTGCCAGTAGTGATAGCGGGAGCCCCTCCTACGAGCAGTACTTC. This encodes CASSDSGSPSYEQYF. J is TRBJ2-7 and V is TRBV19; 9 bases line up with TRBD2. In germline, CDR1 is LNHDA, CDR2 SQIVND (reference sequence). This CDR3 has 15 residues. J gave up 0 bases and V 5 bases, and 5 bases lay outside the gene matches. The full variable domain, rest sourced from reference TRBV19 and TRBJ2-7, is DGGITQSPKYLFRKEGQNVTLSCEQNLNHDAMYWYRQDPGQGLRLIYYSQIVNDFQKGDIAEGYSVSREKKESFPLTVTSAQKNPTAFYLCASSDSGSPSYEQYFGPGTRLTVT.

This clone occurred once. V gene TRBV28 combines with J gene TRBJ1-1; 7 nucleotides match TRBD1. Germline V gene data show CDR1 as MDHEN and CDR2 as SYDVKM. The CDR3 runs 14 residues. The ends lost 8 bases at V and 4 bases at J; junction bases unmatched: 10. The CDR3 spells CASPEPTGPTEAFF. The CDR3 DNA is TGTGCCAGCCCCGAACCGACAGGGCCCACTGAAGCTTTCTTT.

The chain couples TRBV6-5 to TRBJ2-7, with 12 bases identical to TRBD1. This CDR3 has 14 amino acids. J gave up 6 bases and V 6 bases, and 6 bases lay outside the gene matches. Germline CDR1 MNHEY, CDR2 SVGAGI. The CDR3 sequence: CASRVGQGASEQYF. As DNA, the CDR3 is TGTGCCAGCAGAGTGGGACAGGGGGCTTCCGAGCAGTACTTC.

This clone was seen a few times. The J gene is TRBJ2-7, the V gene TRBV4-3; D is possibly TRBD1 (6 bases). Trimming removed 3 bases at V and 0 bases at J, with 9 bases between. The germline CDR1 and CDR2 sequences are LGHNA and YSLEER. This CDR3 comprises 14 residues. CDR3: CASSQEDSSYEQYF. The CDR3 DNA sequence: TGCGCCAGCAGCCAGGAGGACAGCTCCTACGAGCAGTACTTC.

The rearrangement uses TRBV5-4 and TRBJ2-5; TRBD2 might be the D (6 bases). Germline V gene sequence: CDR1 SGHNT, CDR2 YYREEE (reference sequence). V lost 0 bases to trimming and J lost 5 bases, with 14 bases between them. CDR3 length: 15 amino acids. The chain's CDR3 is CASSLGGLGRETQYF. As DNA, the CDR3 is TGTGCCAGCAGCTTGGGTGGACTGGGGAGGGAGACCCAGTACTTC.

The V call is TRBV2, the J call TRBJ2-5; D unclear. V lost 4 bases and J lost 3, with 12 bases in between. The CDR3 covers 14 residues. Germline loops: CDR1 SNHLY, CDR2 FYNNEI. CDR3 loop: CASSAHSMKETQYF. The CDR3, as DNA: TGTGCCAGCAGTGCCCACAGCATGAAAGAGACCCAGTACTTC.

The chain combines TRBV9 with TRBJ1-1, with 9 nucleotides matching TRBD1. The CDR3 covers 14 residues. Germline trimming cut 3 bases from V and 0 bases from J; bases unmatched to any gene: 0. CDR1 SGDLS and CDR2 YYNGEE come from the germline V gene. The CDR3 bases are TGTGCCAGCAGCGACAGGGGGCTGAACACTGAAGCTTTCTTT. It specifies CASSDRGLNTEAFF.

The rearrangement uses TRBV9 and TRBJ2-7; TRBD2 matches 8 bases. V lost 0 bases to trimming and J lost 0 bases; unmatched junction nucleotides: 14. The V gene's germline CDR1 is SGDLS and CDR2 YYNGEE. The CDR3 contains 19 residues. This CDR3 is CASSVVVGGKRGHSYEQYF. For the CDR3, the DNA is TGTGCCAGCAGCGTAGTAGTAGGGGGGAAGCGGGGGCACTCCTACGAGCAGTACTTC.

This sequence joins TRBV5-8 and TRBJ1-2; the D is unclear. The germline gives CDR1 SGHTS, CDR2 YDEGEE. V was trimmed by 1 base and J by 4 bases, leaving 8 bases between them. The CDR3 loop spans 13 amino acids. DNA for the CDR3: TGTGCCAGCAGCTTGAGAGGATCCTATGGCTACACCTTC. Translation gives CASSLRGSYGYTF.

This clone has a handful of counts. J is TRBJ2-3 and V is TRBV6-5; 7 bases fit TRBD2. Unmatched junction bases numbered 11, after V lost 5 bases and J lost 6 bases. Per the germline V gene, CDR1 is MNHEY and CDR2 is SVGAGI. The length of the CDR3 is 15 residues. The CDR3 DNA reads TGTGCCAGCAGTCTGGGGGGGGGTACTACGGATACGCAGTATTTT. This codes for CASSLGGGTTDTQYF.

J is TRBJ2-3 and V is TRBV7-9; D is possibly TRBD1 (6 bases). The CDR3 has 15 residues. CDR1 and CDR2 (germline): SEHNR, FQNEAQ (reference sequence). Trimming took 5 bases from V and 3 from J, leaving 15 bases between them. As DNA, the CDR3 is TGTGCCAGCAGCCGATACAGGGTCGGGACAGATACGCAGTATTTT. The encoded protein is CASSRYRVGTDTQYF.

This clone was counted only a few times. V gene TRBV21-1 combines with J gene TRBJ2-7; the table's D call, TRBD2, has no DNA check behind it. TRBV21-1 is classified as a pseudogene. The CDR3 covers 16 residues. The CDR3 protein is CASSKLVKEEAYEQYF. The CDR3 DNA follows: TGTGCCAGCAGCAAATTGGTCAAGGAGGAGGCCTACGAGCAGTACTTC.

The chain recombines TRBV25-1 with TRBJ2-1; 7 nucleotides line up with TRBD2. The CDR3 is made up of 14 amino acids. Per germline, CDR1 MGHDK and CDR2 SYGVNS. The junction had 0 bases not matched to a gene; V was cut back by 4 bases and J by 0 bases. The CDR3 nucleotides read TGTGCCAGCAGTGGCGGGAGCTCCTACAATGAGCAGTTCTTC. Translating it yields CASSGGSSYNEQFF.

V usage is TRBV6-6 and J usage is TRBJ2-7, with a possible D match to TRBD2 (5 bases). With 6 bases removed from V and 6 bases from J, the gap between germline ends came to 18 bases. This CDR3 contains 14 residues. Per germline, CDR1 MNHNY and CDR2 SVGAGI (reference sequence). CDR3 DNA: TGTGCCAGCAGACGCGACTATCAGAGGCGCGAGCAGTACTTC. Translated, it gives CASRRDYQRREQYF.

In DNA, the CDR3 is TGTGCCAGCAGGGAACTAGCGGGGGGGGCGTACAATGAGCAGTTCTTC. This sequence encodes CASRELAGGAYNEQFF. The rearrangement uses TRBV2 and TRBJ2-1; 13 bases align to TRBD2. With V trimmed by 6 bases and J by 4 bases, 6 bases remained unmatched. The CDR3 sequence is 16 residues long. Germline CDR1 is SNHLY and CDR2 is FYNNEI.

As regards this clone: Compared with germline, one end of the junction differs, possibly owing to a read error. This chain uses TRBV6-5 with TRBJ2-5, with TRBD1 matching over 9 bases. This CDR3 has 13 amino acids. Germline V CDR1 and CDR2: MNHEY, SVGAGI. Here the CDR3 DNA reads TGTGCCAGCAGTCGGGACAGGGAAGAAACCCAGTACTTC. Amino acid sequence: CASSRDREETQYF.

The CDR3 protein is CASSLIGGLNTEAFF. The CDR3 DNA reads as TGCGCCAGCAGCTTGATAGGGGGTCTGAACACTGAAGCTTTCTTT. The V gene is TRBV5-1, the J gene TRBJ1-1; D possibly corresponds to TRBD1 (6 bases). There are 15 residues in the CDR3. Germline V gene sequence: CDR1 SGHRS, CDR2 YFSETQ. V was pared by 1 base and J by 0 bases, with 10 bases between.

This clone was counted a single time. CDR3 coding DNA: TGTGCCTGGAGTGAGACAGGAGGAGCAGATACGCAGTATTTT. Protein: CAWSETGGADTQYF. This chain links TRBV30 with TRBJ2-3; the D gene is possibly TRBD1 (6 bases). CDR1 and CDR2 from the germline V gene are GTSNPN and SVGIG (reference sequence). V gave up 1 base and J gave up 4 bases, with 12 bases separating them. CDR3 size: 14 residues.

This clone has just a few counts. The chain carries TRBV7-9 and TRBJ2-7; D may be TRBD1 (6 bases). The CDR3 runs to 13 residues. The germline CDR1 and CDR2 sequences are SEHNR and FQNEAQ (reference sequence). Trimming removed 2 bases from V and 5 bases from J, with 10 bases in between. CDR3 DNA sequence: TGTGCCAGCAGCTTAATCAGGGGCCACGAGCAGTACTTC. Amino acids: CASSLIRGHEQYF.

This rearrangement joins TRBV6-1 to TRBJ1-5, with D unresolved. Trimming pared 8 bases from V and 0 bases from J, leaving 11 bases between. The germline CDR1 and CDR2 sequences are MNHNS and SASEGT. The CDR3 has 14 amino acids. For the CDR3, the DNA is TGTGCCAGCGAGGGTTGGGGTAGCAATCAGCCCCAGCATTTT. It is translated as CASEGWGSNQPQHF.

This chain links TRBV7-2 with TRBJ2-4; 8 bases match TRBD1. The CDR3 is made up of 16 amino acids. Trimming removed 5 bases from V and 3 bases from J; junction bases left unmatched: 9. The germline gives CDR1 SGHTA, CDR2 FQGNSA. CDR3 loop: CASSRDDRGGKNIQYF. CDR3 bases: TGTGCCAGCAGCAGGGATGACAGGGGTGGCAAAAACATTCAGTACTTC.

The chain recombines TRBV27 with TRBJ2-7; TRBD1 aligns across 10 bases. The length of the CDR3 is 15 residues. In germline, CDR1 is MNHEY, CDR2 SMNVEV (reference sequence). V lost 2 bases and J lost 5; bases outside the gene matches: 6. CDR3 amino acids: CASSLMGQGKDEQYF. The CDR3 DNA sequence: TGTGCCAGCAGTTTAATGGGACAGGGGAAGGACGAGCAGTACTTC.

J is TRBJ2-1 and V is TRBV6-6; 13 bases map to TRBD2. The CDR3 spans 15 residues. Germline V CDR1 and CDR2: MNHNY, SVGAGI (reference sequence). With 8 bases clipped from V and 7 bases from J, the junction kept 8 bases outside the gene matches. The CDR3 bases are TGTGCCAGCGCCGGACTAGCGGGAGCTTTGAATGAGCAGTTCTTC. This codes for CASAGLAGALNEQFF.

V and J are TRBV7-6 and TRBJ2-1; D perhaps matches TRBD1 (6 bases). The V end was cut by 5 bases, the J end by 0 bases, with 14 bases between. The CDR3 is 16 residues long. Germline V CDR1 and CDR2: SGHVS, FNYEAQ. CDR3 residues: CASSPGGPSSYNEQFF. CDR3 sequence (DNA): TGTGCCAGCAGCCCTGGGGGCCCCAGCTCCTACAATGAGCAGTTCTTC.